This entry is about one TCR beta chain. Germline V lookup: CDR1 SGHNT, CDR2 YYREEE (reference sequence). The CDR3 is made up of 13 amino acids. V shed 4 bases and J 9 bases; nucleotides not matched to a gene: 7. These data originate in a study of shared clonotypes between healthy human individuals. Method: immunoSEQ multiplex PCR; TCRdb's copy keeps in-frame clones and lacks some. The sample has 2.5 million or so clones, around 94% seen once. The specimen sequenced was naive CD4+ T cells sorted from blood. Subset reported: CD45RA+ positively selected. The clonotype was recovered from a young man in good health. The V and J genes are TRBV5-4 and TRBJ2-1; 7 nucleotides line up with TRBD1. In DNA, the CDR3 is TGTGCCAGCAGCCCAACACAGGGGTTTGAGCAGTTCTTC. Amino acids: CASSPTQGFEQFF.